The subject of this entry is one TCR beta chain. Its antigen remains unidentified. V shed 4 bases and J shed 3 bases, with 16 bases lying between them. Germline CDR1 reads SEHNR; CDR2 reads FQNEAQ (reference sequence). The CDR3 is 15 residues long. The sample is drawn from a study of early T cells in non-severe SARS-CoV-2 infection. Each single cDNA molecule received a unique molecular identifier. TCRdb fed the 5' RACE reads into MiXCR, producing one record per CDR3 protein. In the table there are about 48,000 distinct CDR3 sequences, about 7.4% of which are singletons. Study conclusions and caveats: Reliance on VDJdb matching favored anti-spike CD8 responses; private and CD4 specificities were missed.

The chain joins TRBV7-9 to TRBJ2-7; D is possibly TRBD1 or TRBD2 (5 bases each). The origin of this receptor is an adult who was a healthcare worker with PCR-confirmed SARS-CoV-2 infection or an uninfected control (not recorded which). What was sequenced was whole blood. CDR3 sequence reads: CASSSGTRSVYEQYF. The CDR3 nucleotides are TGTGCCAGCAGCTCCGGGACCCGTAGTGTCTACGAGCAGTACTTC.